This entry lists 13 T cell receptor beta chains sequenced from one sample in a study of blood T cells in healthy people across ages. The second PCR ran roughly 7 to 12 cycles with a sample-barcoded 5' primer and J-beta primers. A single record per CDR3 protein comes from TCRdb applying MiXCR to the 5' RACE reads. This sample has about 1.5 million distinct CDR3 sequences, with approximately 43% found just once. Sequenced sample: blood. The receptors derive from a woman aged 18-29 years in good health.

This clonotype was counted between two and nine times. The rearrangement uses TRBV20-1 and TRBJ2-6; no definite D call. The CDR3 runs to 16 residues. V was cut by 2 bases and J by 0 bases, with 11 bases left in between. Germline V lookup: CDR1 DFQATT, CDR2 SNEGSKA (reference sequence). DNA of the CDR3: TGCAGTGCTAGACGTCTCCTTAACTCTGGGGCCAACGTCCTGACTTTC. Protein product: CSARRLLNSGANVLTF.

This clonotype was found a few times. This chain links TRBV11-2 with TRBJ1-3, with D uncertain. The CDR3 is made up of 15 amino acids. CDR1 is SGHAT, CDR2 FQNNGV, per germline. V lost 5 bases, J lost 0 bases, and 11 bases lay in between. The CDR3 protein is CASSPWTDSGNTIYF. CDR3 nucleotides: TGTGCCAGCAGCCCGTGGACGGACTCTGGAAACACCATATATTTT.

The J gene is TRBJ2-1, the V gene TRBV24-1, with D perhaps TRBD2 (5 bases). V lost 1 base, J lost 6 bases, and 9 bases lay in between. The CDR3 is 14 amino acids. The germline CDR1 and CDR2 sequences are KGHDR and SFDVKD. CDR3 residues: CATSDFTSPNEQFF. The CDR3 bases are TGTGCCACCAGTGATTTTACTAGTCCCAATGAGCAGTTCTTC.

This clonotype was found once. This chain links TRBV24-1 with TRBJ2-1, with D hard to call. V shed 2 bases and J shed 5 bases, with 6 bases lying between them. The CDR3 spans 13 residues. Germline-derived CDR1 and CDR2 are KGHDR and SFDVKD. The CDR3 sequence: CATSDYPNNEQFF. DNA for the CDR3: TGTGCCACCAGTGATTATCCCAACAATGAGCAGTTCTTC.

In the case of this clonotype: Possible read error: a much larger clone is one base away. The V call is TRBV29-1, the J call TRBJ2-3, with D perhaps TRBD1 (6 bases). Trimming cost V 1 base and J 4 bases, with 15 bases left between them. The CDR3 loop spans 15 amino acids. Per germline, CDR1 SQVTM and CDR2 ANQGSEA. CDR3 in DNA: TGCAGCGTTGAAGGGGGGCGAGAAATCGCAGATACGCAGTATTTT. This codes for CSVEGGREIADTQYF.

This clonotype was seen a handful of times. CDR3 sequence: CSATSGGTYSYEQYF. CDR3 in DNA: TGCAGTGCTACCTCGGGCGGGACGTATTCCTACGAGCAGTACTTC. The chain is built from TRBV20-1 and TRBJ2-7, with D perhaps TRBD2 (6 bases). The CDR3 covers 15 residues. Germline V lookup: CDR1 DFQATT, CDR2 SNEGSKA (reference sequence). V was trimmed by 4 bases and J by 1 base, leaving 17 bases between them.

This chain joins TRBV6-1 and TRBJ2-6; D is possibly TRBD1 (5 bases). The ends were cut back, 6 bases at V and 2 bases at J, with 20 bases in the middle. CDR1 MNHNS and CDR2 SASEGT come from the germline V gene. The CDR3 contains 18 residues. CDR3 in DNA: TGTGCCAGCAGCGCCCGGCAGGGTTTAATTGCTGGGGCCAACGTCCTGACTTTC. This gives the protein CASSARQGLIAGANVLTF.

The V gene is TRBV10-2, the J gene TRBJ1-1; D is possibly TRBD1 (5 bases). The V end lost 3 bases, the J end lost 4 bases, and 12 bases lay between the germline ends. The length of the CDR3 is 14 residues. Looked up from germline, CDR1 is WSHSY and CDR2 is SAAADI. CDR3 protein: CASSDPGLGTEAFF. The CDR3 bases are TGCGCCAGCAGTGACCCAGGGCTAGGCACTGAAGCTTTCTTT.

The chain links TRBV10-3 to TRBJ2-7; tentatively, D is TRBD1 (5 bases). Germline V lookup: CDR1 ENHRY, CDR2 SYGVKD. This CDR3 contains 14 residues. V dropped 8 bases and J dropped 7 bases, with 21 bases sitting between them. The CDR3 spells CAIEPELGAREQYF. CDR3 DNA sequence: TGTGCCATCGAACCTGAGTTAGGGGCGAGGGAGCAGTACTTC.

The chain has TRBV20-1 and TRBJ2-3; 7 nucleotides align to TRBD2. The CDR3 spans 14 residues. Per germline, CDR1 DFQATT and CDR2 SNEGSKA (reference sequence). V lost 4 bases to trimming and J lost 0 bases; unmatched junction nucleotides: 4. The CDR3, as DNA: TGCAGTGCTATCAGCGGGGTTAGCACAGATACGCAGTATTTT. Translating gives CSAISGVSTDTQYF.

This chain uses TRBV6-5 with TRBJ1-1, with TRBD1 matching over 9 bases. This CDR3 is built from 14 residues. V trimming: 2 bases; J trimming: 6 bases; junction bases outside the gene matches: 4. The germline V gene has CDR1 MNHEY and CDR2 SVGAGI. The CDR3 protein is CASSYTDRGSEAFF. Here the CDR3 DNA reads TGTGCCAGCAGTTACACAGACAGGGGGTCTGAAGCTTTCTTT.

This clonotype was seen a handful of times. V is TRBV18 and J is TRBJ1-6, with D perhaps matching TRBD1 (5 bases). The CDR3 is 15 residues long. Per germline, CDR1 KGHSH and CDR2 LQKENI. Trimming shortened V by 3 bases and J by 6 bases, and 12 bases separated the two germline ends. The CDR3 region has the DNA TGTGCCAGCTCACCGGGGCAGGGTTCTAATTCACCCCTCCACTTT. Protein sequence: CASSPGQGSNSPLHF.

The chain combines TRBV24-1 with TRBJ2-1, with TRBD2 matching over 7 bases. The J call may be incorrect, as the DNA end agrees better with TRBJ2-7. Germline CDR1 is KGHDR and CDR2 is SFDVKD. The CDR3 covers 17 residues. CDR3 sequence: CATSSQRDPRRYNEQYF. CDR3 in DNA: TGTGCCACCAGCTCTCAGCGGGACCCCCGGAGGTACAATGAGCAGTACTTC.